Listed below are T cell receptor beta chains from one sample, sequenced in a study of T cell changes during pregnancy in multiple sclerosis. Libraries were prepared by immunoSEQ multiplex PCR; TCRdb keeps only in-frame clonotypes and omits some of them. The table has about 75,000 clones, roughly 90% seen once. Sequenced here: peripheral blood, sampled in the first trimester of pregnancy. All receptors come from a female donor in good health, enrolled as a control in a pregnancy study. CDR3s include the opening cysteine and the closing phenylalanine or tryptophan. Each record gives: D gene, clone size, J gene, V gene, CDR3 protein, CDR3 DNA. D genes are given only for firm matches. Clone size is given for some rows only: seen once, a few or many times, or a class if the clone is expanded.

>-|-|TRBJ1-1|TRBV28
CASRLRGGKTEAFF
TGTGCCAGCAGGCTTAGGGGGGGGAAGACTGAAGCTTTCTTT
>TRBD1|once|TRBJ1-2|TRBV9
CASSVVLGQGSYGYTF
TGTGCCAGCAGCGTAGTTCTGGGACAGGGAAGCTATGGCTACACCTTC
>-|-|TRBJ2-3|TRBV4-1
CASSQDPVADTQYF
TGCGCCAGCAGCCAAGATCCGGTCGCAGATACGCAGTATTTT
>-|few|TRBJ1-5|TRBV5-6
CASSFRRTVNQPQHF
TGTGCCAGCAGCTTTCGACGGACAGTCAATCAGCCCCAGCATTTT
>TRBD2|-|TRBJ2-1|TRBV6-5
CASSLAGLTYNEQFF
TGTGCCAGCAGTCTAGCGGGCCTCACCTACAATGAGCAGTTCTTC
>TRBD1|-|TRBJ1-5|TRBV7-9
CASSSTGGSYSNQPQHF
TGTGCCAGCAGCTCCACAGGGGGATCCTATAGCAATCAGCCCCAGCATTTT
>-|-|TRBJ1-6|TRBV4-1
CASNRVSGQYNSPLHF
TGCGCCAGCAACAGGGTGAGCGGCCAATATAATTCACCCCTCCACTTT
>-|-|TRBJ1-4|TRBV7-6
CASSLTETNEKLFF
TGTGCCAGCAGCTTAACCGAGACTAATGAAAAACTGTTTTTT
>-|-|TRBJ1-6|TRBV15
CATSYGGSPPLHF
TGTGCCACCAGCTACGGAGGGTCTCCACCCCTCCACTTT
>TRBD1|-|TRBJ1-1|TRBV5-4
CASSSGQGRNTEAFF
TGTGCCAGCAGCTCAGGACAGGGGAGGAACACTGAAGCTTTCTTT
>TRBD2|once|TRBJ2-1|TRBV4-1
CASSRSGGSNEQFF
TGCGCCAGCAGCCGATCGGGGGGGAGCAATGAGCAGTTCTTC
>-|-|TRBJ2-7|TRBV20-1
CSVRTAYEQYF
TGCAGTGTAAGGACAGCCTACGAGCAGTACTTC
>-|-|TRBJ2-1|TRBV6-4
CASSDSLSSSYNEQFF
TGTGCCAGCAGTGACTCTCTGTCTAGCTCCTACAATGAGCAGTTCTTC
>-|-|TRBJ2-1|TRBV27
CASSFGGEQFF
TGTGCCAGCAGTTTCGGCGGGGAGCAGTTCTTC
>-|-|TRBJ2-5|TRBV7-2
CASSFSGTIQETQYF
TGTGCCAGCAGCTTTTCCGGGACAATACAAGAGACCCAGTACTTC
>TRBD2|-|TRBJ2-7|TRBV11-2
CASSFLSGLAGGQDF
TGTGCCAGCAGCTTTTTATCGGGTCTAGCGGGGGGGCAGGACTTC
>-|-|TRBJ2-6|TRBV6-1
CASSVGLSGANVLTF
TGTGCCAGCAGTGTAGGACTCTCTGGGGCCAACGTCCTGACTTTC
>-|few|TRBJ1-1|TRBV19
CASSLNTEAFF
TGTGCCAGTAGCCTTAACACTGAAGCTTTCTTT
>TRBD2|-|TRBJ2-5|TRBV28
CASGLEWETQYF
TGTGCCAGCGGACTAGAGTGGGAGACCCAGTACTTC
>-|-|TRBJ1-5|TRBV9
CASSVGQYSNQPQHF
TGTGCCAGCAGCGTAGGGCAGTATAGCAATCAGCCCCAGCATTTT
>TRBD2|-|TRBJ2-5|TRBV7-2
CASSLLAGTTQETQYF
TGTGCCAGCAGCTTATTAGCCGGGACTACCCAAGAGACCCAGTACTTC
>-|-|TRBJ1-5|TRBV6-1
CASSEWDSGVVGNQPQHF
TGTGCCAGCAGTGAATGGGACTCGGGGGTGGTAGGCAATCAGCCCCAGCATTTT
>-|-|TRBJ2-1|TRBV14
CASSRSGSSYNEQFF
TGTGCCAGCAGCCGAAGCGGAAGCTCCTACAATGAGCAGTTCTTC
>-|-|TRBJ1-1|TRBV5-6
CASSQGRVANTEAFF
TGTGCCAGCAGCCAGGGGCGGGTGGCGAACACTGAAGCTTTCTTT
>TRBD1|-|TRBJ2-5|TRBV18
CASSEMTGPETQYF
TGTGCCAGCTCAGAGATGACAGGGCCGGAGACCCAGTACTTC
>-|-|TRBJ1-2|TRBV15
CATSRTRQDYGYTF
TGTGCCACCAGCAGGACGAGACAGGACTATGGCTACACCTTC
>-|few|TRBJ1-1|TRBV25-1
CASRINTEAFF
TGTGCCAGCAGAATAAACACTGAAGCTTTCTTT
>TRBD2|-|TRBJ2-1|TRBV5-4
CASSSGTSWNNEQFF
TGTGCCAGCAGCTCCGGGACTAGTTGGAACAATGAGCAGTTCTTC
>-|-|TRBJ2-1|TRBV7-2
CASSLNRAGNEQFF
TGTGCCAGCAGCTTGAACAGGGCTGGCAATGAGCAGTTCTTC
>-|-|TRBJ2-5|TRBV4-2
CASSPDRWGRASGKLNQETQYF
TGTGCCAGCAGCCCCGACAGGTGGGGGAGGGCTAGCGGAAAACTAAACCAAGAGACCCAGTACTTC
>TRBD1|-|TRBJ2-5|TRBV6-5
CASSYSDRVQETQYF
TGTGCCAGCAGTTACTCCGACAGGGTCCAAGAGACCCAGTACTTC
>TRBD1|-|TRBJ1-1|TRBV5-6
CASSTRTGYTEAFF
TGTGCCAGCAGCACCCGGACAGGTTACACTGAAGCTTTCTTT
>-|-|TRBJ1-1|TRBV5-1
CASSFFDGDTEAFF
TGCGCCAGCAGCTTCTTCGACGGGGACACTGAAGCTTTCTTT
>TRBD2|-|TRBJ2-1|TRBV19
CASMGREWYNEQFF
TGTGCCAGTATGGGGCGGGAGTGGTACAATGAGCAGTTCTTC
>-|-|TRBJ2-1|TRBV6-5
CASSYSGEQFF
TGTGCCAGCAGTTACTCCGGTGAGCAGTTCTTC
>TRBD1|-|TRBJ1-2|TRBV6-1
CASSVLRGHGYGYTF
TGTGCCAGCAGTGTTCTCAGGGGGCACGGCTATGGCTACACCTTC
>TRBD1|-|TRBJ1-3|TRBV28
CASSSQTGGRNTIYF
TGTGCCAGCAGTTCCCAAACAGGGGGCAGGAACACCATATATTTT
>-|-|TRBJ1-3|TRBV28
CASSFSRGNTIYF
TGTGCCAGCAGTTTCTCCAGGGGAAACACCATATATTTT